The 27 T cell receptor beta chains in this list originate from one sample, sequenced in a study of T cell changes during pregnancy in multiple sclerosis. Libraries were prepared by immunoSEQ multiplex PCR; TCRdb keeps only in-frame clonotypes and omits some of them. The sample includes more than 65,000 clones, around 93% of them seen just once. Source: peripheral blood, taken in the first trimester of pregnancy. Every receptor here comes from a female donor with multiple sclerosis, enrolled in a pregnancy study.

V gene TRBV7-9 combines with J gene TRBJ1-2; D gene unclear. The V end lost 0 bases, the J end lost 4 bases, and 9 bases lay between the germline ends. The CDR3 is 14 residues long. Germline assignment: CDR1 SEHNR and CDR2 FQNEAQ (reference sequence). CDR3 sequence: CASSLAGSFYGYTF. In nucleotides, the CDR3 is TGTGCCAGCAGCTTAGCGGGCAGCTTCTATGGCTACACCTTC. Full variable domain (missing parts from reference TRBV7-9 and TRBJ1-2): DTGVSQNPRHKITKRGQNVTFRCDPISEHNRLYWYRQTLGQGPEFLTYFQNEAQLEKSRLLSDRFSAERPKGSFSTLEIQRTEQGDSAMYLCASSLAGSFYGYTFGSGTRLTVV.

J is TRBJ1-5 and V is TRBV28, with no clear D. Germline CDR1 and CDR2: MDHEN and SYDVKM. The CDR3 consists of 14 residues. V lost 3 bases to trimming and J lost 3 bases, with 9 bases between them. CDR3 coding DNA: TGTGCCAGCAGTTTGGCCGGGATCAATCAGCCCCAGCATTTT. This encodes CASSLAGINQPQHF.

In its sample, this clone was seen a few times. CDR3: CASSMRQGAQNAFF. The CDR3 DNA reads as TGTGCCAGCAGTATGAGACAGGGGGCGCAGAATGCTTTCTTT. This chain connects TRBV6-1 to TRBJ1-1; 10 nucleotides match TRBD1. Germline values: CDR1 MNHNS, CDR2 SASEGT. The CDR3 totals 14 residues. V lost 5 bases and J lost 11; bases outside the gene matches: 11.

The chain employs TRBV15 and TRBJ2-7; D perhaps matches TRBD1 (5 bases). This CDR3 spans 13 amino acids. Trimming took 4 bases from V and 3 from J, leaving 10 bases between them. Germline V lookup: CDR1 LNHNV, CDR2 YYDKDF (reference sequence). This CDR3 is CATSKGSFYEQYF. CDR3 DNA: TGTGCCACCAGCAAGGGGTCGTTCTACGAGCAGTACTTC.

V and J are TRBV7-9 and TRBJ2-1; the D is unclear. Germline V gene sequence: CDR1 SEHNR, CDR2 FQNEAQ (reference sequence). V was cut by 4 bases and J by 10 bases, with 8 bases left in between. The CDR3 has 11 residues. As DNA, the CDR3 is TGTGCCAGCAGCTCCGAGGTCGAGCAGTTCTTC. It specifies CASSSEVEQFF.

The chain carries TRBV2 and TRBJ2-5; 7 positions agree with TRBD2. The CDR3 has 12 residues. The ends lost 10 bases at V and 7 bases at J; junction bases unmatched: 9. CDR1 and CDR2 from the germline V gene are SNHLY and FYNNEI. The CDR3 nucleotides are TGTGCCACCCTTGGTGGGGGGGGGACCCAGTACTTC. This sequence encodes CATLGGGGTQYF.

The V gene is TRBV30, the J gene TRBJ2-5; tentative D call: TRBD1 (7 bases). From germline, CDR1 is GTSNPN and CDR2 SVGIG (reference sequence). This CDR3 spans 14 amino acids. V was cut by 3 bases and J by 4 bases, with 15 bases left in between. The CDR3 sequence: CAWSPPGGLETQYF. The CDR3, as DNA: TGTGCCTGGAGCCCCCCAGGGGGGTTAGAGACCCAGTACTTC.

The chain joins TRBV18 to TRBJ1-2, with TRBD1 identical over 7 bases. V lost 5 bases to trimming and J lost 7 bases; unmatched junction nucleotides: 10. CDR3 length equals 14 residues. The germline V gene has CDR1 KGHSH and CDR2 LQKENI. For the CDR3, the DNA is TGTGCCAGCTCATCCTTGGCCGAGGGGGCTGGCTACACCTTC. It specifies CASSSLAEGAGYTF.

This chain uses TRBV9 with TRBJ1-5, with 9 positions matching TRBD1. V gave up 1 base and J gave up 4 bases; unmatched junction bases: 12. CDR1 and CDR2 (germline): SGDLS, YYNGEE. The CDR3 covers 18 residues. CDR3 region: CASSVSRGDRAQNQPQHF. In DNA, the CDR3 is TGTGCCAGCAGCGTATCCCGGGGGGACAGGGCTCAGAATCAGCCCCAGCATTTT.

The genes are TRBV27 and TRBJ2-7; tentative D call: TRBD2 (5 bases). The V and J ends lost 4 bases and 6 bases respectively, with 19 bases between them. The CDR3 totals 15 residues. Looked up from germline, CDR1 is MNHEY and CDR2 is SMNVEV (reference sequence). This chain's CDR3 is CASSYEGLGASEQYF. Written as DNA, the CDR3 is TGTGCCAGCAGTTACGAGGGTCTTGGTGCGTCCGAGCAGTACTTC.

The CDR3 is CASSHQTGGGYGYTF. DNA for the CDR3: TGTGCCAGCAGCCACCAGACAGGGGGCGGCTATGGCTACACCTTC. V is TRBV7-2 and J is TRBJ1-2; 10 bases align to TRBD1. V was clipped by 5 bases and J by 4 bases; unmatched bases: 7. Germline values: CDR1 SGHTA, CDR2 FQGNSA. This CDR3 region has 15 residues.

This clone was recorded once. V and J are TRBV30 and TRBJ2-7, with D possibly TRBD2 on 6 matching bases. Trimming cost V 5 bases and J 5 bases, with 10 bases left between them. There are 11 residues in the CDR3. CDR1 GTSNPN and CDR2 SVGIG come from the germline V gene (reference sequence). The CDR3 region is CAWGGGDEQYF. CDR3 coding DNA: TGTGCCTGGGGGGGAGGCGACGAGCAGTACTTC.

This chain connects TRBV30 to TRBJ2-5; D is possibly TRBD2 (5 bases). Germline CDR1 GTSNPN, CDR2 SVGIG (reference sequence). The CDR3 length is 13 residues. Trimming left V 1 base short and J 6 bases short, with 12 bases between. The CDR3 region is CAWSASTGKTQYF. In nucleotides, the CDR3 is TGTGCCTGGAGTGCGTCAACCGGGAAGACCCAGTACTTC.

This rearrangement joins TRBV12-5 to TRBJ2-3; 8 bases line up with TRBD2. The CDR3 sequence is 15 residues long. J was trimmed by 4 bases and V by 1 base; bases with no gene match: 4. Germline V gives CDR1 LGHNT, CDR2 FRNRAP. The CDR3 DNA reads as TGTGCTAGTGGTTTGGAAGGGACTAGTGCAGATACGCAGTATTTT. Amino acid sequence: CASGLEGTSADTQYF. Using reference TRBV12-5 and TRBJ2-3 for the parts outside the CDR3, the full variable domain is DARVTQTPRHKVTEMGQEVTMRCQPILGHNTVFWYRQTMMQGLELLAYFRNRAPLDDSGMPKDRFSAEMPDATLATLKIQPSEPRDSAVYFCASGLEGTSADTQYFGPGTRLTVL.

This chain links TRBV13 with TRBJ1-5, with 11 bases that match TRBD1. The germline CDR1 and CDR2 sequences are PRHDT and FYEKMQ (reference sequence). This CDR3 comprises 15 residues. Trimming at V came to 5 bases and at J to 7 bases, leaving 7 bases not matched to a gene. The CDR3 spells CASSLGTGGDQPQHF. The CDR3 coding sequence is TGTGCCAGCAGCCTCGGGACAGGGGGTGACCAGCCCCAGCATTTT.

The chain couples TRBV6-4 to TRBJ1-2; 7 bases line up with TRBD1. CDR3 length: 14 amino acids. J lost 4 bases, V lost 4 bases, and 6 bases had no gene match. CDR1 MRHNA and CDR2 SNTAGT come from the germline V gene. The CDR3: CASSADRASYGYTF. The CDR3 DNA sequence: TGTGCCAGCAGTGCCGACAGGGCCTCCTATGGCTACACCTTC.

CDR3 nucleotides: TGCAGTGTCCCTAGAGCTAGCACCTTC. The encoded protein is CSVPRASTF. This chain connects TRBV20-1 to TRBJ1-2, with unresolved D. The CDR3 consists of 9 residues. With 7 bases removed from V and 13 bases from J, the gap between germline ends came to 13 bases. Per the germline V gene, CDR1 is DFQATT and CDR2 is SNEGSKA (reference sequence).

This clone was counted a single time. J is TRBJ2-3 and V is TRBV27, with 12 positions matching TRBD2. The CDR3 runs 16 residues. CDR1 and CDR2 from the germline V gene are MNHEY and SMNVEV (reference sequence). V lost 5 bases, J lost 0 bases, and 3 bases stayed unmatched. The CDR3 protein is CASSRTSGISTDTQYF. CDR3 sequence (DNA): TGTGCCAGCAGTCGGACTAGCGGGATAAGCACAGATACGCAGTATTTT.

This rearrangement joins TRBV28 to TRBJ1-2; 7 nucleotides match TRBD1. Per the germline V gene, CDR1 is MDHEN and CDR2 is SYDVKM. This CDR3 is 16 amino acids long. J gave up 4 bases and V 8 bases, and 16 bases lay outside the gene matches. CDR3 in DNA: TGTGCCAGCTGCTTGGGAGGCAGGGGGTTGAGCTATGGCTACACCTTC. This translates into CASCLGGRGLSYGYTF.

This rearrangement joins TRBV6-1 to TRBJ2-7; 11 bases map to TRBD1. The germline V gene has CDR1 MNHNS and CDR2 SASEGT. CDR3 length equals 16 residues. The J segment lost 3 bases and the V segment lost 1 base, leaving 5 bases of the junction unmatched. This chain's CDR3 is CASSEGEGQGDYEQYF. CDR3 DNA: TGTGCCAGCAGTGAAGGGGAGGGACAGGGGGACTACGAGCAGTACTTC.

The genes are TRBV28 and TRBJ2-5; tentatively, D is TRBD2 (7 bases). Per germline, CDR1 MDHEN and CDR2 SYDVKM. V was trimmed by 7 bases and J by 2 bases, leaving 20 bases between them. The CDR3 runs 16 residues. This CDR3 reads CASTKQGGRVQETQYF. Here the CDR3 DNA reads TGTGCCAGCACAAAACAGGGAGGGAGAGTACAAGAGACCCAGTACTTC. Using reference TRBV28 and TRBJ2-5 for the parts outside the CDR3, the full variable domain is DVKVTQSSRYLVKRTGEKVFLECVQDMDHENMFWYRQDPGLGLRLIYFSYDVKMKEKGDIPEGYSVSREKKERFSLILESASTNQTSMYLCASTKQGGRVQETQYFGPGTRLLVL.

The genes are TRBV18 and TRBJ2-1; D is uncertain. Trimming stripped 4 bases from V and 5 bases from J, with 9 bases between. The CDR3 consists of 13 residues. Germline values: CDR1 KGHSH, CDR2 LQKENI. The CDR3 sequence is CASSLQLNNEQFF. CDR3 nucleotide sequence: TGTGCCAGCTCACTGCAACTAAACAATGAGCAGTTCTTC.

This chain links TRBV11-2 with TRBJ2-1; D is possibly TRBD2 (6 bases). The CDR3 extends over 16 amino acids. CDR1 and CDR2 from the germline V gene are SGHAT and FQNNGV. Deletions cut 5 bases from V and 0 bases from J, with 14 bases between. CDR3 protein: CASSQTRGLSYNEQFF. In DNA, the CDR3 is TGTGCCAGCAGCCAGACCCGGGGACTCTCCTACAATGAGCAGTTCTTC. Looking up the rest from reference TRBV11-2 and TRBJ2-1 gives the full variable domain: EAGVAQSPRYKIIEKRQSVAFWCNPISGHATLYWYQQILGQGPKLLIQFQNNGVVDDSQLPKDRFSAERLKGVDSTLKIQPAKLEDSAVYLCASSQTRGLSYNEQFFGPGTRLTVL.

The chain employs TRBV5-1 and TRBJ1-1; TRBD1 agrees at 8 bases. With V trimmed by 0 bases and J by 0 bases, 4 bases remained unmatched. The CDR3 spans 16 residues. Germline loops: CDR1 SGHRS, CDR2 YFSETQ. In DNA, the CDR3 is TGCGCCAGCAGCTTGGGGACAGGGTACATGAACACTGAAGCTTTCTTT. It codes for CASSLGTGYMNTEAFF.

The J gene is TRBJ1-2, the V gene TRBV27; no reliable D call. With 0 bases removed from V and 0 bases from J, the gap between germline ends came to 8 bases. Looked up from germline, CDR1 is MNHEY and CDR2 is SMNVEV (reference sequence). The CDR3 consists of 15 residues. CDR3 sequence (DNA): TGTGCCAGCAGTTTATCGGTAGGAGCTAACTATGGCTACACCTTC. It encodes CASSLSVGANYGYTF.

V gene TRBV7-3 combines with J gene TRBJ2-3; D is undetermined. This CDR3 contains 14 residues. The germline CDR1 and CDR2 sequences are SGHTA and FQGTGA. The V end lost 8 bases, the J end lost 2 bases, and 14 bases lay between the germline ends. The DNA for the CDR3 is TGTGCCAGCGCCGGCCTAGGCCCCACAGATACGCAGTATTTT. Translation: CASAGLGPTDTQYF.

The chain links TRBV19 to TRBJ2-2; D is possibly TRBD2 (5 bases). The V end lost 1 base, the J end lost 12 bases, and 12 bases lay between the germline ends. The CDR3 loop spans 13 amino acids. The germline V gene encodes CDR1 LNHDA and CDR2 SQIVND (reference sequence). The CDR3 DNA follows: TGTGCCAGTAGTATAGTGGTGGAGGATCAGCTGTTTTTT. Protein product: CASSIVVEDQLFF.